Listed here is a single T cell receptor (beta chain). Trimming shortened V by 4 bases and J by 9 bases, and 16 bases separated the two germline ends. Germline CDR1 MGHRA, CDR2 YSYEKL. The CDR3 is 14 amino acids. cDNA prepared by RNA extraction and subsequent reverse transcription served as the template for sequencing. Profiled with immunoSEQ multiplex PCR; TCRdb holds only in-frame clones, not every one. The table has some 210,000 clones, roughly 57% seen once; the top ten hold 0.4% to 0.55%. The data belong to a study of CD8+ T cells in alopecia areata. The TCR sequence derives from a human donor with alopecia areata. Sequencing used CD4+ T cells sorted from blood, obtained at week 0. The rearrangement joins TRBV4-1 to TRBJ2-1; a weak D match, TRBD2 (6 bases). The CDR3 DNA sequence: TGCGCCAGCAGCCCCACGCTCCCCGGGGGTGAGCAGTTCTTC. Translation: CASSPTLPGGEQFF.